Each of the 13 T cell receptor beta chains below was sequenced from the same sample in a study of cytomegalovirus exposure and HLA in healthy donors. Primers: 60 Vbeta forward and 13 Jbeta reverse. Libraries were prepared by immunoSEQ multiplex PCR; TCRdb keeps only in-frame clonotypes and omits some of them. The sample carries fewer than 150,000 clones, around 68% recorded once. Material: PBMCs. Source of these receptors: a woman between 45 and 60 years old in good health and CMV-seropositive.

The rearrangement joins TRBV10-3 to TRBJ2-7; the match to TRBD1 covers 9 bases. Germline loops: CDR1 ENHRY, CDR2 SYGVKD. With 4 bases clipped from V and 6 bases from J, the junction kept 7 bases outside the gene matches. This CDR3 region has 14 residues. The CDR3 sequence is CAISVRTGDVEQYF. The CDR3 DNA is TGTGCCATCAGTGTTCGGACAGGGGACGTCGAGCAGTACTTC.

On this clone itself: Different DNA sequences within this sample yield the same CDR3. The chain uses TRBV5-1 and TRBJ1-2; no firm D call. The germline V gene has CDR1 SGHRS and CDR2 YFSETQ. The V and J ends lost 0 bases and 3 bases respectively, with 6 bases between them. CDR3 length equals 13 residues. CDR3 sequence: CASSLGQDYGYTF. Written as DNA, the CDR3 is TGCGCCAGCAGCTTGGGACAAGACTATGGCTACACCTTC.

The CDR3 bases are TGTGCCAGCAGTTTAGGACAGGAAGCTAACTATGGCTACACCTTC. Protein sequence: CASSLGQEANYGYTF. The J gene is TRBJ1-2, the V gene TRBV27; TRBD1 agrees at 7 bases. V gave up 2 bases and J gave up 0 bases; unmatched junction bases: 3. This CDR3 region has 15 residues. The V gene's germline CDR1 is MNHEY and CDR2 SMNVEV (reference sequence).

The genes are TRBV19 and TRBJ1-2; D remains ambiguous. This CDR3 comprises 15 residues. Looked up from germline, CDR1 is LNHDA and CDR2 is SQIVND (reference sequence). V lost 1 base to trimming and J lost 2 bases, with 11 bases between them. The CDR3 DNA is TGTGCCAGTAGTATAGTTCTCGAGGGCAACTATGGCTACACCTTC. Its translation: CASSIVLEGNYGYTF.

V and J are TRBV4-1 and TRBJ2-7, with D tentatively TRBD2 (5 bases). The CDR3 runs to 15 residues. The V gene lost 7 bases and the J gene lost 0 bases, with 16 bases spanning the gap. Germline V CDR1 and CDR2: MGHRA, YSYEKL. In DNA, the CDR3 is TGCGCCAGCAACCCCGTGCGACTACACTCCTACGAGCAGTACTTC. Translation gives CASNPVRLHSYEQYF.

The CDR3 sequence: CASSVAGRQETQYF. The CDR3 region has the DNA TGTGCCAGCAGCGTAGCAGGGCGACAAGAGACCCAGTACTTC. The rearrangement links TRBV9 to TRBJ2-5; TRBD1 is a possible D gene (5 bases). The CDR3 runs 14 residues. The V end was cut by 0 bases, the J end by 2 bases, with 8 bases between. CDR1 and CDR2 from the germline V gene are SGDLS and YYNGEE.

The chain employs TRBV25-1 and TRBJ1-1; D is unclear. Germline V gene data show CDR1 as MGHDK and CDR2 as SYGVNS. Trimming cost V 0 bases and J 4 bases, with 9 bases left between them. This CDR3 contains 14 residues. The CDR3 coding sequence is TGTGCCAGCAGTGAATACAAGGGAGGCACTGAAGCTTTCTTT. Its protein product is CASSEYKGGTEAFF.

The chain carries TRBV7-6 and TRBJ2-5; 9 nucleotides agree with TRBD1. The DNA end is more similar to TRBJ2-7, so the J call may be wrong. Germline V gene sequence: CDR1 SGHVS, CDR2 FNYEAQ. This CDR3 has 13 residues. The CDR3 DNA is TGTGCCAGCAGGGGACAGGGTGGGTACGAGCAGTACTTC. This translates into CASRGQGGYEQYF.

V usage is TRBV5-4 and J usage is TRBJ1-1; a possible D gene is TRBD1 (5 bases). The CDR3 is 16 amino acids. Germline assignment: CDR1 SGHNT and CDR2 YYREEE (reference sequence). Trimming took 0 bases from V and 2 from J, leaving 14 bases between them. CDR3: CASSLAVGGANTEAFF. The CDR3 DNA reads TGTGCCAGCAGCTTGGCTGTCGGTGGGGCTAACACTGAAGCTTTCTTT.

The chain's CDR3 is CASSRAGDRSTNEKLFF. The CDR3 coding sequence is TGCGCCAGCAGCCGAGCTGGGGACAGGTCAACTAATGAAAAACTGTTTTTT. The chain joins TRBV5-1 to TRBJ1-4; TRBD1 matches 8 bases. V lost 4 bases and J lost 0; bases outside the gene matches: 8. Germline CDR1 and CDR2: SGHRS and YFSETQ. The CDR3 loop spans 17 amino acids.

This rearrangement joins TRBV29-1 to TRBJ1-5; TRBD1 aligns across 11 bases. Germline CDR1 is SQVTM and CDR2 is ANQGSEA. This CDR3 contains 16 residues. V gave up 6 bases and J gave up 2 bases; unmatched junction bases: 9. In nucleotides, the CDR3 is TGCAGCGTCGCGGGGACAGGGGGTGGGGGCAATCAGCCCCAGCATTTT. Protein: CSVAGTGGGGNQPQHF.

J is TRBJ2-7 and V is TRBV7-2, with D possibly matching TRBD2 (5 bases). The CDR3 is 13 residues long. Trimming stripped 4 bases from V and 6 bases from J, with 13 bases between. Germline-derived CDR1 and CDR2 are SGHTA and FQGNSA. The CDR3 sequence is CASSSLTDFEQYF. The CDR3, as DNA: TGTGCCAGCAGCTCCCTAACGGACTTCGAGCAGTACTTC.

This clone was counted only a few times. This chain uses TRBV7-2 with TRBJ1-1, with D perhaps TRBD1 (6 bases). The CDR3 runs to 14 residues. Trimming pared 3 bases from V and 0 bases from J, leaving 8 bases between. The germline gives CDR1 SGHTA, CDR2 FQGNSA. The CDR3 loop reads CASSFTGLNTEAFF. The CDR3 bases are TGTGCCAGCAGCTTTACAGGGCTGAACACTGAAGCTTTCTTT.